This T cell receptor (beta chain) was obtained from a study of control samples from healthy donors and cancer patients. Trimming left V 3 bases short and J 4 bases short, with 9 bases between. This CDR3 contains 13 residues. Sequencing used immunoSEQ multiplex PCR; TCRdb keeps in-frame clones, though not all of them. The repertoire includes over 100,000 clones, roughly 94% of them detected once, and under 2.5% sits in the top ten. The sample taken for sequencing was blood. This receptor was obtained from a woman aged 18-35 years in good health. The J gene is TRBJ1-2, the V gene TRBV12-3 or TRBV12-4, with D perhaps matching TRBD1 (5 bases). The CDR3 reads CASSFDSFYGYTF. The CDR3 DNA is TGTGCCAGCAGTTTTGACAGCTTCTATGGCTACACCTTC.